This is a list of T cell receptor beta chains from one sample in a study of regulatory T cells in long-lasting Graves disease. TCRdb re-called the multiplex PCR reads with MiXCR, one entry per CDR3 protein. The table includes over 450,000 distinct CDR3 sequences, approximately 12% detected once. These data are also associated with another study on T cells in Graves' hyperthyroidism and ophthalmopathy.

The sequences come from peripheral blood mononuclear cells (PBMCs), collected at new diagnosis, from a patient treated with antithyroid drugs. These receptors originate from a woman in her 30s with Graves disease. Each CDR3 is given with its conserved first and last residue. D genes are given only for firm matches. Rows may omit the clone size; those that give it use once, few, many or a size class.

size,J,D,V,DNA,CDR3
few,TRBJ2-7,.,TRBV11-2,TGTGCCAGCAGCCGATTATCTCGTTTTCTCTTCCTATACGAGCAGTACTTC,CASSRLSRFLFLYEQYF
many,TRBJ1-2,.,TRBV19,TGTGCCAGTAGTACCTCCGGGCCGTATGGCTACACCTTC,CASSTSGPYGYTF
many,TRBJ2-1,.,TRBV19,TGTGCCAGTAGTATGTCTCAGGGTGATGAGCAGTTCTTC,CASSMSQGDEQFF
.,TRBJ1-4,TRBD1,TRBV11-3,TGTGCCAGCCGGGACAGGGGAGGTGAAAAACTGTTTTTT,CASRDRGGEKLFF
many,TRBJ2-7,.,TRBV28,TGTGCCAGCGAATTAACTAGGAGTCCCCACGAGCAGTACTTC,CASELTRSPHEQYF
many,TRBJ2-7,TRBD2,TRBV14,TGTGCCAGCAGCCAACTGATAGCGGGAGACGACGAGCAGTACTTC,CASSQLIAGDDEQYF
few,TRBJ2-1,.,TRBV19,TGTGCCAGTAGTTCTGGGCGAGGTAGGGATGAGCAGTTCTTC,CASSSGRGRDEQFF
many,TRBJ2-1,.,TRBV10-3,TGTGCCATCAGTGAGCTTTGGGGCAGCCAGTCCGACAATGAGCAGTTCTTC,CAISELWGSQSDNEQFF
many,TRBJ1-1,.,TRBV24-1,TGTGCCACAGGTGACGGGGGAAGGGGCACTGAAGCTTTCTTT,CATGDGGRGTEAFF
many,TRBJ2-2,TRBD2,TRBV27,TGTGCCAGCAGGGATAGCGGGAACGGGGAGCTGTTTTTT,CASRDSGNGELFF
many,TRBJ2-5,TRBD2,TRBV28,TGTGCTACTAGCGGGAGGGCCCGGGAGACCCAGTACTTC,CATSGRARETQYF
.,TRBJ1-1,.,TRBV20-1,TGCAGTGCTGGAAAAGACCTGAACACTGAAGCTTTCTTT,CSAGKDLNTEAFF
.,TRBJ2-7,TRBD2,TRBV19,TGTGCCAGTAGTAATGGGGCGGGAGCCTACGAGCAGTACTTC,CASSNGAGAYEQYF
many,TRBJ2-2,.,TRBV3-1,TGTGCCAGCGGAAGGAACACCGGGGAGCTGTTTTTT,CASGRNTGELFF
few,TRBJ2-3,TRBD2,TRBV20-1,TGCAGTGCTAGAGATATAAGGGGAGCGGGAGGGCCCCCAGATACGCAGTATTTT,CSARDIRGAGGPPDTQYF
.,TRBJ2-3,.,TRBV3-1,TGTGCCAGCAGCCCGGTCGCCCGCTCCGATACGCAGTATTTT,CASSPVARSDTQYF
few,TRBJ2-5,.,TRBV7-3,TGTGCCAGCAGCTTAACAGGACAGGGAGGGGAGACCCAGTACTTC,CASSLTGQGGETQYF
many,TRBJ2-7,TRBD2,TRBV27,TGTGCCAGCAGGTCTAGCGGGGGGATCTACGAGCAGTACTTC,CASRSSGGIYEQYF
many,TRBJ2-4,.,TRBV20-1,TGCAGTGCCCCTGGGGGAAACATTCAGTACTTC,CSAPGGNIQYF
many,TRBJ1-1,.,TRBV11-2,TGTGCCAGCAGCCCCTCATCGGCTGGTGAAGCTTTCTTT,CASSPSSAGEAFF
many,TRBJ2-1,TRBD2,TRBV20-1,TGCAGTGCCCCCGCGGGGGTAGCGGGGTTAAGCTCCTACAATGAGCAGTTCTTC,CSAPAGVAGLSSYNEQFF
many,TRBJ2-7,TRBD1,TRBV7-2,TGTGCCAGCAGCTTAGACAGGGGAACCTACGAGCAGTACTTC,CASSLDRGTYEQYF
.,TRBJ1-2,.,TRBV19,TGTGCCAGTAGCCCGACAGCGAACCATGGCTACACCTTC,CASSPTANHGYTF
few,TRBJ2-5,.,TRBV6-1,TGTGCCAGCAGTGAATTTCCCCAAGAGACCCAGTACTTC,CASSEFPQETQYF
few,TRBJ1-2,TRBD1,TRBV15,TGTGCCACCAGCAGCCTTAGGGGGCGGGGAAAAGGACTCTTC,CATSSLRGRGKGLF
many,TRBJ2-2,TRBD2,TRBV25-1,TGTGCCAGCGCAAAAGCGGGAACCACCGGGGAGCTGTTTTTT,CASAKAGTTGELFF
many,TRBJ2-7,.,TRBV28,TGTGCCAGCAGTTTATTAGAGTTGGACGTAGGCTCCTACGAGCAGTACTTC,CASSLLELDVGSYEQYF
many,TRBJ1-6,TRBD1,TRBV9,TGTGCCAGCAGCACCGGACAGGGAGGAACGGGGGCCCTCCACTTT,CASSTGQGGTGALHF
few,TRBJ1-3,TRBD1,TRBV11-2,TGTGCCAGCAGCCTGGACAGGGGTAGAAACACCATATATTTT,CASSLDRGRNTIYF
few,TRBJ2-1,TRBD2,TRBV6-2/TRBV6-3,TGTGCCAGCCCGGTTCATGCGGCGCTAGCGGGAGGGGGGGATGAGCAGTTCTTC,CASPVHAALAGGGDEQFF
few,TRBJ2-5,.,TRBV29-1,TGCAGCGTTGGAGGAGACTCGGGGGAGACCCAGTACTTC,CSVGGDSGETQYF
many,TRBJ1-4,.,TRBV27,TGTGCCACAAGTCAGGACCACCCAAAGCGGACTAATGAAAAACTGTTTTTT,CATSQDHPKRTNEKLFF
.,TRBJ2-1,.,TRBV18,TGTGCCAGCGCGGCTAGCTCGGGAGACAATGAGCAGTTCTTC,CASAASSGDNEQFF
many,TRBJ2-7,TRBD2,TRBV11-1,TGTGCCAGCAGCCCCTGGCGGGAGGCACCCTACGAGCAGTACTTC,CASSPWREAPYEQYF
.,TRBJ2-1,.,TRBV19,TGTGCCAGTAGCGATGACGCTAGCTCCTACAATGAGCAGTTCTTC,CASSDDASSYNEQFF
many,TRBJ2-3,TRBD2,TRBV4-2,TGTGCCAGCAGCCAGACCCTAGCGGGAGGGCAAGATACGCAGTATTTT,CASSQTLAGGQDTQYF
.,TRBJ2-7,.,TRBV7-9,TGTGCCAGCAGCTTCGGGACTCACGAGCAGTACTTC,CASSFGTHEQYF
.,TRBJ2-1,.,TRBV7-9,TGTGCCAGCAGCCTTACCGGCGTTTCGGGCTACAATGAGCAGTTCTTC,CASSLTGVSGYNEQFF
.,TRBJ2-7,.,TRBV4-2,TGTGCCAGCAGCCAACTAGACTTAACCTCGTCCTACGAGCAGTACTTC,CASSQLDLTSSYEQYF
many,TRBJ2-7,TRBD2,TRBV27,TGTGCCAGCAGTTTATCATGGTCCCAAGCGGGAGCTCGATACGAGCAGTACTTC,CASSLSWSQAGARYEQYF
many,TRBJ2-1,.,TRBV7-2,TGTGCCAGCAGCTCCTTCGAGGGGCTTCGCTACAATGAGCAGTTCTTC,CASSSFEGLRYNEQFF
many,TRBJ2-2,TRBD2,TRBV11-2,TGTGCCAGCAGCCTTCGGACTAGCGGGAGGGAGACCGGGGAGCTGTTTTTT,CASSLRTSGRETGELFF
many,TRBJ2-1,TRBD2,TRBV20-1,TGCAGTGCTAGAGGAGCGGGAGTTGCCTACAATGAGCAGTTCTTC,CSARGAGVAYNEQFF
many,TRBJ2-7,.,TRBV20-1,TGCAGTGCTAGTAGCGGATCCTACGAGCAGTACTTC,CSASSGSYEQYF
many,TRBJ2-7,TRBD1,TRBV6-2/TRBV6-3,TGTGCCAGCACTTCCCGCGGGACAGGCGAGCGCGAGCAGTACTTC,CASTSRGTGEREQYF
many,TRBJ1-4,TRBD1,TRBV27,TGTGCCAGCAGTCGACAGGGAGTCTTCGAAAAACTGTTTTTT,CASSRQGVFEKLFF
many,TRBJ2-7,TRBD2,TRBV29-1,TGCAGCGTTAAACTAGCGGGAGGCGAGCAGTACTTC,CSVKLAGGEQYF
.,TRBJ1-2,TRBD1,TRBV20-1,TGCAGTGCTATACTACCCGGGACAGGGGATATTAACTATGGCTACACCTTC,CSAILPGTGDINYGYTF
many,TRBJ1-2,TRBD1,TRBV28,TGTGCCACTGAGGGGGCTGTCTATGGCTACACCTTC,CATEGAVYGYTF
few,TRBJ2-1,.,TRBV19,TGTGCCAGTAGCCCTATTGGGGGAGCAGAAGGGGTGGCAAGCTACAATGAGCAGTTCTTC,CASSPIGGAEGVASYNEQFF
.,TRBJ2-7,TRBD2,TRBV28,TGTGCCAGCTCGGAGTCCGGCGGGGGGCTGAATAGCTACGAGCAGTACTTC,CASSESGGGLNSYEQYF
many,TRBJ2-3,.,TRBV7-2,TGTGCCACCGGAAGGGCTCGGGGGACAGATACGCAGTATTTT,CATGRARGTDTQYF
many,TRBJ1-5,.,TRBV20-1,TGCAGTGCTAGCGTCGGGACCTTCAATCAGCCCCAGCATTTT,CSASVGTFNQPQHF
many,TRBJ2-1,TRBD2,TRBV28,TGTGCCAGCAGTTTATCTAGTAGCGGGCTTCACTACAATGAGCAGTTCTTC,CASSLSSSGLHYNEQFF